This T cell receptor beta chain emerged from a study of memory CD4+ T cells and cytomegalovirus serostatus. Single viable CD3+CD4+CD8-CD45RO+ cells were sorted as the memory CD4+ T cells. CMV serostatus came from serum IgG against pp150, pp28, p38, p52. V lost 4 bases, J lost 5 bases, and 9 bases stayed unmatched. The CDR3 consists of 15 residues. Germline lookup yields CDR1 MNHEY and CDR2 SVGAGI. Assay: immunoSEQ multiplex PCR; the TCRdb copy retains only in-frame clones and omits some. The sample consists of about 67,000 clones, about 75% of them appearing once. The TCR comes from an adult in good health and CMV-seropositive. J is TRBJ2-5 and V is TRBV6-5; the match to TRBD2 covers 8 bases. Sequences were obtained from memory CD4+ T cells from blood. CDR3 loop: CASSLSGLGRETQYF. As DNA, the CDR3 is TGTGCCAGCAGTTTGTCGGGACTAGGCAGGGAGACCCAGTACTTC.